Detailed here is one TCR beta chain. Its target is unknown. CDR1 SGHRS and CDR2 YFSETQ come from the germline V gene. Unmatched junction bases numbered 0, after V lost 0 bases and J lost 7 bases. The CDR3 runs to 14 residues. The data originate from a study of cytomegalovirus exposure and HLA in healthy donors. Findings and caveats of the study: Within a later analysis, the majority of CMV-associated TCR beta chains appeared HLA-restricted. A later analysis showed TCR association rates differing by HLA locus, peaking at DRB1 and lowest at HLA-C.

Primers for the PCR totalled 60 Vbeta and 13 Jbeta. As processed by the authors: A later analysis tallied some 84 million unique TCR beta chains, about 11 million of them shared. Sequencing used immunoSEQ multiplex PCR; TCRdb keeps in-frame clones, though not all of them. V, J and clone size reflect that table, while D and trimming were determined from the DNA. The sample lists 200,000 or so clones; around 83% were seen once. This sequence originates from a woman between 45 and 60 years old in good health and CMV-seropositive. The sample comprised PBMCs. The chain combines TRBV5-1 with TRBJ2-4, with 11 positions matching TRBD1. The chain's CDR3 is CASSLGDRGNIQYF. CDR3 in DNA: TGCGCCAGCAGCTTGGGGGACAGGGGGAACATTCAGTACTTC.